These 23 T cell receptor beta chains were sequenced from one sample in a study of T cells in Graves' hyperthyroidism and ophthalmopathy. TCR beta CDR3 regions were amplified from RNA transcripts. The study used the HTBI primer set for a first-round RT-PCR of the TCR CDR3. TCRdb reprocessed the multiplex PCR reads with MiXCR, giving one entry per CDR3 protein. Of about 290,000 distinct CDR3 sequences in the sample, around a fifth are singletons; the top ten hold approximately 37%. Source material: blood. The source of these receptors is a man aged 50 or older with Graves' ophthalmopathy.

This chain connects TRBV15 to TRBJ2-1; TRBD2 aligns across 8 bases. The CDR3 is 16 amino acids. V lost 0 bases to trimming and J lost 8 bases; unmatched junction nucleotides: 9. CDR1 LNHNV and CDR2 YYDKDF come from the germline V gene (reference sequence). The CDR3 loop reads CATSRDPGGPGDEQFF. CDR3 bases: TGTGCCACCAGCAGAGACCCGGGAGGGCCGGGGGATGAGCAGTTCTTC.

This clonotype was counted at least ten times. The chain joins TRBV2 to TRBJ1-2; 9 bases are shared with TRBD1. CDR3 length: 15 residues. Germline CDR1 SNHLY, CDR2 FYNNEI. Trimming took 3 bases from V and 5 from J; bases not matched to a gene: 7. The CDR3 bases are TGTGCCAGCAGTGACCGGACAGGGGAGGATTATGGCTACACCTTC. Its protein product is CASSDRTGEDYGYTF.

In DNA form, the CDR3 reads TGTGCCAGCAGTCCCTCGGGACGGACGCAAGAGACCCAGTACTTC. Amino acid sequence: CASSPSGRTQETQYF. This sequence joins TRBV28 and TRBJ2-5; D is tentatively TRBD1 or TRBD2 (5 bases each). The V gene lost 5 bases and the J gene lost 2 bases, with 15 bases spanning the gap. The CDR3 length is 15 residues. The germline gives CDR1 MDHEN, CDR2 SYDVKM.

A few counts support this clonotype. V and J are TRBV2 and TRBJ2-6; possible D gene TRBD2, 5 bases. Between the trimmed V and J ends, which lost 1 base and 1 base, there was a span of 11 bases. The CDR3 runs 17 residues. Germline CDR1 and CDR2: SNHLY and FYNNEI. For the CDR3, the DNA is TGTGCCAGCAGTGAAGGAGGGAATTGGTCTGGGGCCAACGTCCTGACTTTC. This codes for CASSEGGNWSGANVLTF.

J is TRBJ2-5 and V is TRBV28, with 8 bases that match TRBD1. Germline CDR1 reads MDHEN; CDR2 reads SYDVKM. Trimming at V came to 5 bases and at J to 5 bases, leaving 10 bases not matched to a gene. The CDR3 loop spans 15 amino acids. In DNA, the CDR3 is TGTGCCAGCAGTCCCCGACAGGGGATAAGCGAGACCCAGTACTTC. Amino acid sequence: CASSPRQGISETQYF.

The rearrangement joins TRBV27 to TRBJ2-3; D uncertain. The CDR3 loop spans 14 amino acids. The V gene's germline CDR1 is MNHEY and CDR2 SMNVEV (reference sequence). V was cut by 0 bases and J by 0 bases, with 4 bases left in between. In DNA, the CDR3 is TGTGCCAGCAGTTTATCATCTAGCACAGATACGCAGTATTTT. This gives the protein CASSLSSSTDTQYF.

This chain uses TRBV28 with TRBJ1-5; a weak D match, TRBD1 (6 bases). Germline V lookup: CDR1 MDHEN, CDR2 SYDVKM. The CDR3 loop spans 11 amino acids. Trimming removed 6 bases at V and 10 bases at J, with 10 bases between. CDR3 region: CASRVGGPQHF. CDR3 in DNA: TGTGCCAGCAGGGTGGGGGGCCCCCAGCATTTT.

This clonotype was observed many times. This chain joins TRBV20-1 and TRBJ2-3; 7 bases are shared with TRBD1. CDR3 size: 14 residues. J was trimmed by 0 bases and V by 7 bases; bases with no gene match: 7. In germline, CDR1 is DFQATT, CDR2 SNEGSKA (reference sequence). The CDR3 region has the DNA TGCAGTGTCCCGGGACAGCTAAGCACAGATACGCAGTATTTT. Amino acid sequence: CSVPGQLSTDTQYF.

This clonotype appeared many times. The V and J genes are TRBV7-2 and TRBJ2-3; TRBD2 might be the D (5 bases). The CDR3 spans 15 residues. Trimming stripped 3 bases from V and 2 bases from J, with 12 bases between. The germline CDR1 and CDR2 sequences are SGHTA and FQGNSA. Here the CDR3 DNA reads TGTGCCAGCAGCTTCTCGGCGGGTTACACAGATACGCAGTATTTT. Its protein product is CASSFSAGYTDTQYF.

The chain recombines TRBV6-5 with TRBJ1-4; tentative D call: TRBD1 (5 bases). CDR3 length equals 14 residues. Germline assignment: CDR1 MNHEY and CDR2 SVGAGI. The V gene lost 5 bases and the J gene lost 1 base, with 8 bases spanning the gap. The CDR3 DNA follows: TGTGCCAGCAGTCACCAGGGAACTAATGAAAAACTGTTTTTT. As protein: CASSHQGTNEKLFF.

This clonotype was seen a few times. The rearrangement links TRBV9 to TRBJ2-1, with D uncertain. The V and J ends lost 4 bases and 1 base respectively, with 9 bases between them. This CDR3 is built from 14 residues. Germline-derived CDR1 and CDR2 are SGDLS and YYNGEE. The CDR3 loop is CASSLEDSYNEQFF. The CDR3 DNA reads as TGTGCCAGCAGCCTTGAGGATTCCTACAATGAGCAGTTCTTC.

The chain uses TRBV20-1 and TRBJ1-2; 8 nucleotides line up with TRBD1. Germline lookup yields CDR1 DFQATT and CDR2 SNEGSKA (reference sequence). This CDR3 has 14 residues. Trimming removed 3 bases from V and 5 bases from J; junction bases left unmatched: 8. CDR3 DNA: TGCAGTGCTAGCCAGGGGGCGGGGCGGTATGGCTACACCTTC. It codes for CSASQGAGRYGYTF.

The CDR3 DNA follows: TGTGCCAGCAGTTTGTGGGACACCGGGGAGCTGTTTTTT. This translates into CASSLWDTGELFF. The rearrangement joins TRBV27 to TRBJ2-2; D is undetermined. The CDR3 totals 13 residues. Deletions cut 3 bases from V and 3 bases from J, with 5 bases between. Germline assignment: CDR1 MNHEY and CDR2 SMNVEV (reference sequence).

This chain uses TRBV20-1 with TRBJ1-5; D is unclear. Per the germline V gene, CDR1 is DFQATT and CDR2 is SNEGSKA (reference sequence). The ends were cut back, 0 bases at V and 4 bases at J, with 7 bases in the middle. This CDR3 contains 13 residues. The CDR3 DNA reads TGCAGTGCTAGAGACCCTTCAAATCAGCCCCAGCATTTT. Translating it yields CSARDPSNQPQHF.

This clonotype was counted at least ten times. The chain couples TRBV28 to TRBJ1-2; D call uncertain. Germline V lookup: CDR1 MDHEN, CDR2 SYDVKM. The CDR3 runs to 15 residues. V was pared by 2 bases and J by 0 bases, with 10 bases between. The CDR3 bases are TGTGCCAGCAGTTTAGGCCGCCCGGCTAACTATGGCTACACCTTC. Residues: CASSLGRPANYGYTF.

The table lists this clonotype with many counts. The chain uses TRBV2 and TRBJ2-3; 11 bases map to TRBD2. This CDR3 is built from 14 residues. J lost 5 bases, V lost 6 bases, and 4 bases had no gene match. Germline CDR1 reads SNHLY; CDR2 reads FYNNEI. CDR3 amino acids: CASRVTSGRDTQYF. CDR3 bases: TGTGCCAGCAGAGTCACTAGCGGGAGAGATACGCAGTATTTT.

This clonotype was counted a few times. The rearrangement joins TRBV12-3 or TRBV12-4 to TRBJ2-7, with 8 bases matching TRBD1. The CDR3 covers 13 residues. The V gene end was trimmed by 8 bases and the J gene end by 5 bases; junction bases not matched to a gene: 8. The CDR3 coding sequence is TGTGCCAGCCGACTGGACAGGGCCCACGAGCAGTACTTC. This translates into CASRLDRAHEQYF.

J is TRBJ1-3 and V is TRBV13, with TRBD1 matching over 12 bases. Looked up from germline, CDR1 is PRHDT and CDR2 is FYEKMQ (reference sequence). J gave up 3 bases and V 6 bases, and 6 bases lay outside the gene matches. The CDR3 extends over 16 amino acids. CDR3 sequence: CASSRGTGGLGNTIYF. The CDR3 DNA reads TGTGCCAGCAGTAGAGGGACAGGGGGCCTTGGAAACACCATATATTTT.

The chain links TRBV27 to TRBJ2-1; D might be TRBD2 (6 bases). V gave up 2 bases and J gave up 3 bases, with 11 bases separating them. The length of the CDR3 is 15 residues. Germline V gene data show CDR1 as MNHEY and CDR2 as SMNVEV (reference sequence). The CDR3 is CASSLEGLVYNEQFF. The CDR3 DNA follows: TGTGCCAGCAGTTTAGAGGGACTTGTCTACAATGAGCAGTTCTTC.

This clonotype was recorded many times. The chain links TRBV7-3 to TRBJ1-3; perhaps TRBD1 as D (6 bases). Trimming took off 5 bases at V and 0 bases at J, with 14 bases between the two ends. The CDR3 is 16 amino acids. CDR1 SGHTA and CDR2 FQGTGA come from the germline V gene. CDR3 in DNA: TGTGCCAGCAGCATAAGGCGGGACAACTCTGGAAACACCATATATTTT. It is translated as CASSIRRDNSGNTIYF.

This clonotype appeared a few times. An end of the junction does not agree with germline; a read error may underlie this. The chain couples TRBV7-3 to TRBJ2-2, with D uncertain. The CDR3 runs to 15 residues. Germline V CDR1 and CDR2: SGHTA, FQGTGA. For the CDR3, the DNA is TGTGCCAGCAGCCTAACCCCTCGGAACACCGGGGAGCTGTTTTTT. This codes for CASSLTPRNTGELFF. Supplemented by reference TRBV7-3 and TRBJ2-2, the full variable domain reads GAGVSQTPSNKVTEKGKYVELRCDPISGHTALYWYRQSLGQGPEFLIYFQGTGAADDSGLPNDRFFAVRPEGSVSTLKIQRTERGDSAVYLCASSLTPRNTGELFFGEGSRLTVL.

This clonotype was found many times. V and J are TRBV9 and TRBJ2-7; TRBD2 agrees at 7 bases. V shed 3 bases and J 0 bases; nucleotides not matched to a gene: 3. Germline V gene lookup returns CDR1 SGDLS and CDR2 YYNGEE. The CDR3 is made up of 14 amino acids. The CDR3 DNA reads TGTGCCAGCAGCGCCGGGGGGTTCTCCTACGAGCAGTACTTC. Amino acids: CASSAGGFSYEQYF.

There are a few counts of this clonotype. The rearrangement joins TRBV28 to TRBJ2-5; D not certain. Per germline, CDR1 MDHEN and CDR2 SYDVKM. V was clipped by 1 base and J by 5 bases, with 11 bases between them. The CDR3 is made up of 14 amino acids. CDR3 loop: CASSLSDGRETQYF. In nucleotides, the CDR3 is TGTGCCAGCAGTTTATCCGACGGTAGGGAGACCCAGTACTTC.